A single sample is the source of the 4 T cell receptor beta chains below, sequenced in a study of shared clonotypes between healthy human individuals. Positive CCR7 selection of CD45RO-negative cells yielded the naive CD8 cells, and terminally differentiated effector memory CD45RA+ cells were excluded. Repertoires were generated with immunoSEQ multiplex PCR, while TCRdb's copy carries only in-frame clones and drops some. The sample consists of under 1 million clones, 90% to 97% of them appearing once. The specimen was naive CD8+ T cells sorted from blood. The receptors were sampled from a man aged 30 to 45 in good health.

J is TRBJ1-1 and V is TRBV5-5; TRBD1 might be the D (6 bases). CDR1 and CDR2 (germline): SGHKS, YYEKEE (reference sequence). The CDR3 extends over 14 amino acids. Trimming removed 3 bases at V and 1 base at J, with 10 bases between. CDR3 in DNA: TGTGCCAGCAGCTACAGGGATCCGAACACTGAAGCTTTCTTT. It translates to CASSYRDPNTEAFF.

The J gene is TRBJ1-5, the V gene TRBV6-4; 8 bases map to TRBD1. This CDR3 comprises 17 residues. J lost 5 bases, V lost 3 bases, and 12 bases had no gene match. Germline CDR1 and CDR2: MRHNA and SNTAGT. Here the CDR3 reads CASSEREEDRGDQPQHF. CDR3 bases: TGTGCCAGCAGTGAACGGGAAGAAGACAGGGGAGATCAGCCCCAGCATTTT.

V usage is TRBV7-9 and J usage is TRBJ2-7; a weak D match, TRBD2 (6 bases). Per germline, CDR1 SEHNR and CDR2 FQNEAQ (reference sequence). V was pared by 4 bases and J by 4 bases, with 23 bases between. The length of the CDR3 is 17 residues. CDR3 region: CASSSTNQREEAYEQYF. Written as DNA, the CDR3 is TGTGCCAGCAGCTCCACAAACCAAAGGGAGGAGGCGTACGAGCAGTACTTC.

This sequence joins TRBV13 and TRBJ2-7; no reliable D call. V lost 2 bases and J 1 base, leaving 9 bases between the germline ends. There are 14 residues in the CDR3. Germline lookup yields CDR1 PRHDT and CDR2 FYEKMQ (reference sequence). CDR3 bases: TGTGCCAGCAGCTTACCGGCAGAATCCTACGAGCAGTACTTC. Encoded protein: CASSLPAESYEQYF. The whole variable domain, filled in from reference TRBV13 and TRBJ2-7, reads AAGVIQSPRHLIKEKRETATLKCYPIPRHDTVYWYQQGPGQDPQFLISFYEKMQSDKGSIPDRFSAQQFSDYHSELNMSSLELGDSALYFCASSLPAESYEQYFGPGTRLTVT.